This T cell receptor (beta chain) appears in the sequencing data of a study of early T cells in non-severe SARS-CoV-2 infection. Regarding the study as a whole: The study's VDJdb matching favored anti-spike CD8 responses and missed private and CD4 specificities.

As part of library construction, unique molecular identifiers were attached to individual cDNA molecules. A single record per CDR3 protein comes from TCRdb applying MiXCR to the 5' RACE reads. The sample has fewer than 85,000 distinct CDR3 sequences; about an eighth are singletons. There are a few counts of this clonotype. Its antigen is not known. The source is an adult who was a healthcare worker with PCR-confirmed SARS-CoV-2 infection or an uninfected control (not recorded which). Material: whole blood.

Here the CDR3 reads CASSYSHYQPQHF. Written as DNA, the CDR3 is TGTGCCAGCAGCTACTCACATTATCAGCCCCAGCATTTT. V is TRBV27 and J is TRBJ1-5; D is undetermined. Germline V gene lookup returns CDR1 MNHEY and CDR2 SMNVEV (reference sequence). V shed 6 bases and J shed 5 bases, with 11 bases lying between them. The CDR3 loop spans 13 amino acids.